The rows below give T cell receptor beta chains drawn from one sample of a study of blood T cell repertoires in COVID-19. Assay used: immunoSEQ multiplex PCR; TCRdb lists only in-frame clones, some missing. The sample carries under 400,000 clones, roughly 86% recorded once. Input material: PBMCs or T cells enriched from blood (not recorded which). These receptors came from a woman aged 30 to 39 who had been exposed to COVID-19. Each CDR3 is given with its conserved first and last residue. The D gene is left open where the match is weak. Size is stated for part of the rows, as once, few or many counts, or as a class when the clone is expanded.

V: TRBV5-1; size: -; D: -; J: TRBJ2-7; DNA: TGCGCCAGCAGCGCCGGGGGTCCTCCCTACGAGCAGTACTTC; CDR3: CASSAGGPPYEQYF
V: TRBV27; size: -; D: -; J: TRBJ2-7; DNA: TGTGCCAGCTCCCTGTTTTCCGTTTCCTACGAGCAGTACTTC; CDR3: CASSLFSVSYEQYF
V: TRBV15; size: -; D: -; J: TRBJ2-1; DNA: TGTGCCACCAGCAAGCTCAATGAGCAGTTCTTC; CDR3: CATSKLNEQFF
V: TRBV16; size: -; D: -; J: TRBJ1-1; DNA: TGTGCCAGCAGCCCTCGTGGCCGGAACACTGAAGCTTTCTTT; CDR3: CASSPRGRNTEAFF
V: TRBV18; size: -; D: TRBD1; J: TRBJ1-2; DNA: TGTGCCAGCTCACCACAGGTGGGGACAGACACTAACTATGGCTACACCTTC; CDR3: CASSPQVGTDTNYGYTF
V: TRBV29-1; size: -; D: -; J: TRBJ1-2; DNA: TGCAGCGTTCACCGGGACACAAACTATGGCTACACCTTC; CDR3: CSVHRDTNYGYTF
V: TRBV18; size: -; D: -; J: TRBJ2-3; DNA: TGTGCCAGCTCACAACTTTCTCCGGGATCGAACACAGATACGCAGTATTTT; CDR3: CASSQLSPGSNTDTQYF
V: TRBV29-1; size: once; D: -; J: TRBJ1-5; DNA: TGCAGCGGGGGCTTGGGGCCAGGTCAGCCCCAGCATTTT; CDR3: CSGGLGPGQPQHF
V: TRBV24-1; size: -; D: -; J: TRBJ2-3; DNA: TGTGCCACCATGTCTCCCACAGATACGCAGTATTTT; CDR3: CATMSPTDTQYF
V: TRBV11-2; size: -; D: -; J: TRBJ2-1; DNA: TGTGCCAGCAGCTTAGTGAGGGACTCCTACAATGAGCAGTTCTTC; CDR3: CASSLVRDSYNEQFF
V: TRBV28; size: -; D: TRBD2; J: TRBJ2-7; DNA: TGTGCCAGCAGTCCCCCAACTAGCGGGAGCTACGAGCAGTACTTC; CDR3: CASSPPTSGSYEQYF
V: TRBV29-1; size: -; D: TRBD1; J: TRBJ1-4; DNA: TGCAGCGTCCAGGACAGGGAAAGCGCAACTAATGAAAAACTGTTTTTT; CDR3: CSVQDRESATNEKLFF
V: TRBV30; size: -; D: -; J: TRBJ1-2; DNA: TGTGCCTGGACGACCGATGGGGGGACGGCCTATGGCTACACCTTC; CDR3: CAWTTDGGTAYGYTF
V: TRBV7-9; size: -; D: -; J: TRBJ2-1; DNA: TGTGCCAGCCGAACTACAGGGCTGGGGAATGAGCAGTTCTTC; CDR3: CASRTTGLGNEQFF
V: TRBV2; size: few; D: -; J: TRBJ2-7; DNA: TGTGCCAGCAGTGGCCCCTCGGGCAGGGAAAACTACGAGCAGTACTTC; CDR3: CASSGPSGRENYEQYF
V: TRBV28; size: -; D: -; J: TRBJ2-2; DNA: TGTGCCAGCAGTCACAGGGTGAGCACCGGGGAGCTGTTTTTT; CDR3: CASSHRVSTGELFF
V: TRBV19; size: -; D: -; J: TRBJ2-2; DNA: TGTGCCAGTAGTATCCGAGCGGGCACGAACACCGGGGAGCTGTTTTTT; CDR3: CASSIRAGTNTGELFF
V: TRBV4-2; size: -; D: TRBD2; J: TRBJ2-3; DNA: TGTGCCAGCAGCCAAGATAAAGATGGGGGGGCAGATACGCAGTATTTT; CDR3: CASSQDKDGGADTQYF
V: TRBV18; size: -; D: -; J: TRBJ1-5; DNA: TGTGCCAGCTCACCACCGGGGGGGCAGCCCCAGCATTTT; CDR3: CASSPPGGQPQHF
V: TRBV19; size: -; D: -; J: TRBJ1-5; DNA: TGTGCCAGTAGTATGGGGCCGGCGGTGGGTAGCAATCAGCCCCAGCATTTT; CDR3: CASSMGPAVGSNQPQHF
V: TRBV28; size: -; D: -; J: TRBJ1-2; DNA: TGTGCCAGCAGTTTCCGAGCGGTAGGGTTGTATGGCTACACCTTC; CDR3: CASSFRAVGLYGYTF
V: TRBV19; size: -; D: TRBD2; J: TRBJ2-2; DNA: TGTGCCAGTATCTTAGGCGGGGGGAGCACCGGGGAGCTGTTTTTT; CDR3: CASILGGGSTGELFF
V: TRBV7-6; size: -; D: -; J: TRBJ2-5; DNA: TGTGCCAGCAGCCTGAACAGGGTGGAGACCCAGTACTTC; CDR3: CASSLNRVETQYF
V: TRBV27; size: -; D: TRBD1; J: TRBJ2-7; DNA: TGTGCCAGCAGTTTAGAGGGGGCTTTAAGCGAGCAGTACTTC; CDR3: CASSLEGALSEQYF
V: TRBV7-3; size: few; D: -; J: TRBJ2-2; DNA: TGTGCCAGCAGCTTAGTCACACCAACCGGGGAGCTGTTTTTT; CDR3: CASSLVTPTGELFF
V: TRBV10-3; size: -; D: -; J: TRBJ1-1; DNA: TGTGCCATCAGTGACCCGACGACAGGGAACACTGAAGCTTTCTTT; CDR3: CAISDPTTGNTEAFF